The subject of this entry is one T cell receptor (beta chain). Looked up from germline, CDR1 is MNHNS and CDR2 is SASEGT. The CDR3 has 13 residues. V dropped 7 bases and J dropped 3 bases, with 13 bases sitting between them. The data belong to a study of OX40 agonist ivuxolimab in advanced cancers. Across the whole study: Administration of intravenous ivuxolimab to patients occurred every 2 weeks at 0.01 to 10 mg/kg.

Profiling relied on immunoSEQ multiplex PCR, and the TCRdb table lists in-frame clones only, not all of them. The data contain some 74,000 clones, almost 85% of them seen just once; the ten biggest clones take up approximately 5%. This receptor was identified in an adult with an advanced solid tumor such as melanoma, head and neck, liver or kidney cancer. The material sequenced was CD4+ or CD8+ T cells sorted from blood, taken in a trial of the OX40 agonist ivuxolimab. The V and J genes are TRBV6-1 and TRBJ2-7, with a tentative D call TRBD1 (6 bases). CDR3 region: CASMQGPNYEQYF. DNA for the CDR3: TGTGCCAGCATGCAGGGGCCTAACTACGAGCAGTACTTC.